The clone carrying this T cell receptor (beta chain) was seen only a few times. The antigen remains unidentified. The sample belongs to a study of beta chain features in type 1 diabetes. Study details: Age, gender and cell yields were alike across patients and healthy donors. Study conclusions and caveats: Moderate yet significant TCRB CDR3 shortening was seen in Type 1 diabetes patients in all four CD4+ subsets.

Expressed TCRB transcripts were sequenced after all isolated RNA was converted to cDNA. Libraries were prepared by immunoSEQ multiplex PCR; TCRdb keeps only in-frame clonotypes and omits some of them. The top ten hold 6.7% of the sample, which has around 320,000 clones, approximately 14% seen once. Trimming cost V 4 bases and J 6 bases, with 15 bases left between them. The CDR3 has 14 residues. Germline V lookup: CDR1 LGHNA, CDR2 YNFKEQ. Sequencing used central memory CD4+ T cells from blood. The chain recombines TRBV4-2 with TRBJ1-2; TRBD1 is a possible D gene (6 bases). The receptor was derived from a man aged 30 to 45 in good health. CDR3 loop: CASSPQGGSHGYTF. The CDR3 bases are TGTGCCAGCAGCCCACAGGGCGGTTCGCATGGCTACACCTTC.